One and the same sample provided the 28 T cell receptor beta chains below, sequenced in a study of spatial heterogeneity in lung cancer. This sample's time point: blood at routine non-recurrence follow-up after resection. TCRdb ran MiXCR on the 5' RACE reads and lists one entry per CDR3 protein. The profile covers 20,000 or so distinct CDR3 sequences, with 10% appearing a single time and about 40% taken by the ten largest. Sequencing was performed on PBMCs, taken at follow-up. The receptors originated from a female donor with early-stage non-small cell lung cancer.

This clonotype was found many times. The rearrangement uses TRBV5-1 and TRBJ2-7, with 7 bases that match TRBD1. Germline values: CDR1 SGHRS, CDR2 YFSETQ. V lost 0 bases and J lost 5; bases outside the gene matches: 5. CDR3 size: 14 residues. The DNA of the CDR3 is TGCGCCAGCAGCTTGGCGGGACAGACGAACGAGCAGTACTTC. Encoded protein: CASSLAGQTNEQYF.

This clonotype was seen repeatedly, ten times or more. The rearrangement joins TRBV27 to TRBJ1-2, with D perhaps TRBD1 (6 bases). The CDR3 runs 15 residues. Germline CDR1 is MNHEY and CDR2 is SMNVEV (reference sequence). Trimming took off 4 bases at V and 7 bases at J, with 19 bases between the two ends. The CDR3 here is CASSSAGRGASGYTF. The CDR3, as DNA: TGTGCCAGCAGTTCGGCGGGTAGGGGGGCGAGTGGCTACACCTTC.

This clonotype appeared many times. This chain joins TRBV25-1 and TRBJ2-5; 11 bases align to TRBD1. The CDR3 is 17 amino acids. From germline, CDR1 is MGHDK and CDR2 SYGVNS. After removal of 4 bases from V and 4 bases from J, the junction contained 11 bases not matched to a gene. CDR3 sequence: CASSVVEPGQGGETQYF. CDR3 sequence (DNA): TGTGCCAGCAGTGTCGTCGAACCGGGACAGGGGGGAGAGACCCAGTACTTC.

The table lists this clonotype with many counts. V usage is TRBV2 and J usage is TRBJ1-5, with no clear D. The ends were cut back, 4 bases at V and 1 base at J, with 11 bases in the middle. CDR1 and CDR2 from the germline V gene are SNHLY and FYNNEI. The CDR3 extends over 15 amino acids. The DNA for the CDR3 is TGTGCCAGCAGTGCAAGCCGCGTGAGCAATCAGCCCCAGCATTTT. This codes for CASSASRVSNQPQHF.

This clonotype was detected many times. CDR3 region: CASTGDRAQNIQYF. For the CDR3, the DNA is TGTGCCAGCACCGGGGACAGGGCTCAAAACATTCAGTACTTC. The rearrangement uses TRBV7-2 and TRBJ2-4; 9 nucleotides match TRBD1. The V segment lost 7 bases and the J segment 5 bases; nucleotides outside the gene matches: 6. The V gene's germline CDR1 is SGHTA and CDR2 FQGNSA. The CDR3 contains 14 residues.

This clonotype occurred many times. V is TRBV27 and J is TRBJ2-7; 8 positions match TRBD2. This CDR3 is built from 13 residues. V dropped 6 bases and J dropped 2; count of bases not matched to a gene: 3. CDR1 and CDR2 (germline): MNHEY, SMNVEV (reference sequence). The CDR3 region has the DNA TGTGCCAGCAGCGGGGGGGGCCCCTACGAGCAGTACTTC. This sequence encodes CASSGGGPYEQYF.

This clonotype was found many times. The chain has TRBV12-5 and TRBJ2-7; 9 bases map to TRBD1. Trimming took 0 bases from V and 0 from J; bases not matched to a gene: 9. Germline values: CDR1 LGHNT, CDR2 FRNRAP. The CDR3 loop spans 18 amino acids. This chain's CDR3 is CASGLVLGTGLSSYEQYF. For the CDR3, the DNA is TGTGCTAGTGGTTTGGTACTCGGGACAGGGCTGAGCTCCTACGAGCAGTACTTC.

This clonotype turned up a few times. This rearrangement joins TRBV11-2 to TRBJ2-1, with no clear D. This CDR3 contains 18 residues. Between the trimmed V and J ends, which lost 1 base and 0 bases, there was a span of 16 bases. Germline CDR1 reads SGHAT; CDR2 reads FQNNGV. CDR3 protein: CASSLGGWVTSSYNEQFF. For the CDR3, the DNA is TGTGCCAGCAGCTTAGGGGGTTGGGTTACAAGCTCCTACAATGAGCAGTTCTTC.

To note about this clonotype: This may come from a read error, since a much larger clone is one base off. The V gene is TRBV5-1, the J gene TRBJ2-1; 7 nucleotides agree with TRBD2. Germline CDR1 and CDR2: SGHRS and YFSETQ. The CDR3 is made up of 13 amino acids. The CDR3 sequence is CASSPSGLNVQFF. CDR3 nucleotides: TGCGCCAGCAGCCCTTCGGGACTAAATGTGCAGTTCTTC.

This clonotype was counted many times. The V and J genes are TRBV28 and TRBJ1-2; D possibly corresponds to TRBD1 (5 bases). V was shortened by 4 bases and J by 8 bases, with 20 bases between the two germline ends. CDR1 MDHEN and CDR2 SYDVKM come from the germline V gene. The CDR3 runs 15 residues. CDR3 protein: CASSWAMTDPEGYTF. The DNA of the CDR3 is TGTGCCAGCAGTTGGGCCATGACAGATCCGGAAGGCTACACCTTC.

In the case of this clonotype: A much larger clonotype is one base distant, so this may be a read error. The rearrangement links TRBV11-2 to TRBJ1-1, with D uncertain. This CDR3 spans 15 amino acids. Germline V CDR1 and CDR2: SGHAT, FQNNGV. Trimming pared 2 bases from V and 1 base from J, leaving 11 bases between. In DNA form, the CDR3 reads TGTGCCAGCAGCTTAAATCCCGCCCCGAACACTGAAGCTTTCTTT. It is translated as CASSLNPAPNTEAFF.

This clonotype has ten or more counts. A read error may account for a junction end that differs from germline. V gene TRBV18 combines with J gene TRBJ2-2, with no clear D. Germline V lookup: CDR1 KGHSH, CDR2 LQKENI. CDR3 size: 13 residues. CDR3 amino acids: CASSQSNSGELFF. CDR3 bases: TGTGCCAGCTCACAGAGCAACAGCGGGGAGCTGTTTTTT.

The table lists this clonotype with many counts. The rearrangement uses TRBV5-1 and TRBJ1-1, with 10 bases matching TRBD1. The CDR3 loop spans 14 amino acids. J was trimmed by 6 bases and V by 4 bases; bases with no gene match: 6. Germline V gene data show CDR1 as SGHRS and CDR2 as YFSETQ. The CDR3 reads CASSPGQGGPEAFF. CDR3 coding DNA: TGCGCCAGCAGCCCCGGACAGGGGGGCCCTGAAGCTTTCTTT.

This clonotype was seen at least ten times. This rearrangement joins TRBV28 to TRBJ2-7, with TRBD2 as a possible D gene (6 bases). Trimming left V 7 bases short and J 5 bases short, with 24 bases between. Looked up from germline, CDR1 is MDHEN and CDR2 is SYDVKM. This CDR3 comprises 16 residues. Here the CDR3 reads CASTSSLAAGGDEQYF. CDR3 nucleotides: TGTGCCAGCACGAGCTCTCTTGCGGCCGGAGGGGACGAGCAGTACTTC.

This clonotype has a count of ten or more. The chain recombines TRBV6-2 or TRBV6-3 with TRBJ1-5; D call uncertain. Germline CDR1 reads MNHEY; CDR2 reads SVGEGT. V lost 2 bases to trimming and J lost 7 bases, with 18 bases between them. CDR3 length equals 16 residues. CDR3 nucleotide sequence: TGTGCCAGCAGTTACGGTGATAGGACTCAATGGCAGCCCCAGCATTTT. It encodes CASSYGDRTQWQPQHF.

This clonotype has only a few counts. A junction boundary mismatches the germline segment, possibly from a read error. J is TRBJ2-2 and V is TRBV7-7; D is uncertain. Germline CDR1 and CDR2: SSHAT and FNYEAQ (reference sequence). This CDR3 comprises 12 residues. The CDR3 DNA reads as TGTGCTAGCAGGAAGAACACCGGGGAGCTGTTTTTT. Its protein is CASRKNTGELFF.

This chain uses TRBV5-1 with TRBJ2-5; D is uncertain. V shed 0 bases and J shed 1 base, with 10 bases lying between them. This CDR3 is built from 15 residues. The germline V gene encodes CDR1 SGHRS and CDR2 YFSETQ. CDR3 sequence (DNA): TGCGCCAGCAGCTTGGCCGGACCTAGCCAAGAGACCCAGTACTTC. It translates to CASSLAGPSQETQYF.

This clonotype showed up many times. The chain has TRBV7-8 and TRBJ2-5; 12 nucleotides line up with TRBD1. The CDR3 length is 13 residues. CDR1 and CDR2 from the germline V gene are SGHVS and FQNEAQ. The CDR3 spells CASIGTGGKTQYF. The CDR3 DNA is TGTGCTTCGATCGGGACAGGGGGCAAGACCCAGTACTTC.

The sample holds many counts of this clonotype. CDR3 in DNA: TGTGCCAGCAGCTTAGTTCGGGGTTACGAGCAGTACTTC. Its protein is CASSLVRGYEQYF. The chain recombines TRBV11-2 with TRBJ2-7, with D maybe TRBD2 (5 bases). Germline lookup yields CDR1 SGHAT and CDR2 FQNNGV. CDR3 size: 13 residues. V gave up 1 base and J gave up 4 bases, with 8 bases separating them.

There are many counts of this clonotype. The chain has TRBV11-1 and TRBJ2-7, with 11 bases identical to TRBD1. This CDR3 has 16 residues. V was clipped by 5 bases and J by 5 bases; unmatched bases: 11. Germline V lookup: CDR1 SGHAT, CDR2 FQDESV (reference sequence). The CDR3, as DNA: TGTGCCAGCAGCCTACGGGGGACAGGGGGTTTCGACGAGCAGTACTTC. It yields the protein CASSLRGTGGFDEQYF.

This clonotype appeared many times. The V gene is TRBV2, the J gene TRBJ2-4, with D possibly TRBD2 on 6 matching bases. Trimming took off 9 bases at V and 3 bases at J, with 9 bases between the two ends. This CDR3 has 12 amino acids. Germline values: CDR1 SNHLY, CDR2 FYNNEI. The CDR3 spells CASSGIKNIQYF. The CDR3 region has the DNA TGTGCCAGTAGCGGAATCAAAAACATTCAGTACTTC.

This clonotype appeared many times. The chain joins TRBV19 to TRBJ2-1; the match to TRBD2 covers 10 bases. J lost 7 bases, V lost 1 base, and 10 bases had no gene match. Germline CDR1 reads LNHDA; CDR2 reads SQIVND (reference sequence). CDR3 length equals 17 residues. The CDR3 sequence is CASSIVPGRAGGNEQFF. The CDR3 coding sequence is TGTGCCAGTAGTATAGTCCCAGGCCGAGCGGGGGGGAATGAGCAGTTCTTC.

This clonotype was seen many times. V and J are TRBV3-1 and TRBJ1-2; no clear D. Trimming removed 1 base at V and 4 bases at J, with 7 bases between. This CDR3 contains 13 residues. CDR1 is LGHDT and CDR2 is YNNKEL in the germline V gene (reference sequence). CDR3 DNA: TGTGCCAGCAGCCAAGCGTCGCGCTATGGCTACACCTTC. Protein sequence: CASSQASRYGYTF. Using reference TRBV3-1 and TRBJ1-2 for the parts outside the CDR3, the full variable domain is DTAVSQTPKYLVTQMGNDKSIKCEQNLGHDTMYWYKQDSKKFLKIMFSYNNKELIINETVPNRFSPKSPDKAHLNLHINSLELGDSAVYFCASSQASRYGYTFGSGTRLTVV.

This clonotype came up a few times. The gene calls are TRBV28 and TRBJ1-2; possible D gene TRBD1, 6 bases. The CDR3 spans 16 residues. The V and J ends lost 8 bases and 1 base respectively, with 20 bases between them. Per germline, CDR1 MDHEN and CDR2 SYDVKM. The CDR3 reads CASLSQGGGNNYGYTF. The CDR3 DNA follows: TGTGCCAGCCTATCACAGGGAGGGGGAAATAACTATGGCTACACCTTC.

This clonotype was counted a few times. The V gene is TRBV6-5, the J gene TRBJ1-1, with 7 bases that match TRBD1. The CDR3 consists of 16 residues. CDR1 is MNHEY and CDR2 is SVGAGI in the germline V gene. V gave up 5 bases and J gave up 1 base; unmatched junction bases: 10. CDR3 region: CASSDPRTGPNTEAFF. For the CDR3, the DNA is TGTGCCAGCAGTGACCCCCGGACAGGCCCGAACACTGAAGCTTTCTTT.

This clonotype has a count of ten or more. The rearrangement links TRBV11-2 to TRBJ2-5; 9 bases line up with TRBD2. V was clipped by 0 bases and J by 4 bases; unmatched bases: 3. Germline CDR1 reads SGHAT; CDR2 reads FQNNGV. The CDR3 sequence is 15 residues long. The CDR3, as DNA: TGTGCCAGCAGCTTAGAGCCTAGCGGGATAGAGACCCAGTACTTC. This translates into CASSLEPSGIETQYF.

This clonotype has more than one count but fewer than ten. This rearrangement joins TRBV6-5 to TRBJ2-7; 7 bases line up with TRBD1. The CDR3 spans 12 residues. Germline V gene data show CDR1 as MNHEY and CDR2 as SVGAGI. V lost 8 bases and J lost 6; bases outside the gene matches: 7. CDR3 coding DNA: TGTGCCAGCGGCCCGACAGGGTTCGAGCAGTACTTC. It is translated as CASGPTGFEQYF.

Many counts were recorded for this clonotype. As DNA, the CDR3 is TGTGCCAGCAGCTTACAGACAGGCGGCACTGAAGCTTTCTTT. Translating gives CASSLQTGGTEAFF. V usage is TRBV7-9 and J usage is TRBJ1-1, with a weak D call TRBD1 (6 bases). Germline V gene lookup returns CDR1 SEHNR and CDR2 FQNEAQ (reference sequence). V gave up 2 bases and J gave up 4 bases, with 11 bases separating them. The CDR3 extends over 14 amino acids.